This T cell receptor beta chain derives from a study of blood T cell repertoires in COVID-19. The CDR3 is made up of 13 amino acids. V was pared by 2 bases and J by 10 bases, with 9 bases of the junction left unmatched. Germline V gene lookup returns CDR1 GTSNPN and CDR2 SVGIG (reference sequence). Profiled with immunoSEQ multiplex PCR; TCRdb holds only in-frame clones, not every one. The data show around 200,000 clones, more than 75% seen once. The J gene is TRBJ2-3, the V gene TRBV30, with 7 positions matching TRBD1. The clonotype comes from a man aged 18 to 29 with active or convalescent COVID-19. Sequencing input: peripheral blood. CDR3 loop: CAWSRQGREAQYF. Written as DNA, the CDR3 is TGTGCCTGGAGTCGACAGGGAAGAGAAGCGCAGTATTTT.